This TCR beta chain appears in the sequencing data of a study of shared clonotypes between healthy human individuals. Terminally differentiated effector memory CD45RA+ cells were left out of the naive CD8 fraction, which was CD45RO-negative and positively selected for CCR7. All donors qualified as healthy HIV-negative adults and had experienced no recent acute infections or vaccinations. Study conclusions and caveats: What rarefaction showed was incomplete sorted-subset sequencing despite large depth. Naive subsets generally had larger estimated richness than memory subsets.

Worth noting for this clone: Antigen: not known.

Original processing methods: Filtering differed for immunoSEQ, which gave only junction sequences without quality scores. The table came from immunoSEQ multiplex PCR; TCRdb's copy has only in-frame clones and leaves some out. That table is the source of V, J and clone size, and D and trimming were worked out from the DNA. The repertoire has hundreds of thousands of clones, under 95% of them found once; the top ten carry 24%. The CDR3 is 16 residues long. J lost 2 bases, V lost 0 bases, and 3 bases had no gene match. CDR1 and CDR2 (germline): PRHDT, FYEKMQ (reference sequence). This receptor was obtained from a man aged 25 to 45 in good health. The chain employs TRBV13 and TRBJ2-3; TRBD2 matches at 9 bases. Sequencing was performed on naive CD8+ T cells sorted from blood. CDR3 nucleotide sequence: TGTGCCAGCAGCTTAGGGGCTAGCGGGAACACAGATACGCAGTATTTT. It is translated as CASSLGASGNTDTQYF.